A selection of T cell receptor beta chains follows, all from one sample in a study of blood T cell repertoires in COVID-19. The data were produced by immunoSEQ multiplex PCR, yet TCRdb's version contains in-frame clones alone and is incomplete. The sample includes more than 250,000 clones, 80% to 90% of them seen just once. The sample was peripheral blood. These receptors came from a man aged 50 or older with active or convalescent COVID-19. The CDR3 runs from the conserved cysteine through the conserved F or W. A D gene is named only where the DNA matches it firmly. Expanded clones are given a class, and other clones once, few, many or no size at all.

d_call: -
clone_size: -
v_call: TRBV7-9
j_call: TRBJ2-1
cdr3_nt: TGTGCCAGCAGCTCTGGGACAAGCGGTGAGCAGTTCTTC
cdr3_aa: CASSSGTSGEQFF

d_call: -
clone_size: once
v_call: TRBV28
j_call: TRBJ1-4
cdr3_nt: TGTGCCAGCAGACTCTCAGGAGGTGAAAAACTGTTTTTT
cdr3_aa: CASRLSGGEKLFF

d_call: -
clone_size: -
v_call: TRBV4-3
j_call: TRBJ1-2
cdr3_nt: TGCGCCAGCAGCCAAGAGTTGTCAGACTATGGCTACACCTTC
cdr3_aa: CASSQELSDYGYTF

d_call: -
clone_size: -
v_call: TRBV3-1/TRBV3-2
j_call: TRBJ1-6
cdr3_nt: TGTGCCAGCAGCCAAGGCGGGTTTAATTCACCCCTCCACTTT
cdr3_aa: CASSQGGFNSPLHF

d_call: -
clone_size: -
v_call: TRBV5-4
j_call: TRBJ2-5
cdr3_nt: TGTGCCAGCAGCTCAGACACACAAGAGACCCAGTACTTC
cdr3_aa: CASSSDTQETQYF

d_call: TRBD1
clone_size: -
v_call: TRBV19
j_call: TRBJ2-6
cdr3_nt: TGTGCCAGTAGGGACAGGGGGTTCACTGGGGCCAACGTCCTGACTTTC
cdr3_aa: CASRDRGFTGANVLTF

d_call: TRBD1
clone_size: once
v_call: TRBV30
j_call: TRBJ1-5
cdr3_nt: TGTGCCTGGGGGACAGGCAGCAATCAGCCCCAGCATTTT
cdr3_aa: CAWGTGSNQPQHF

d_call: TRBD1
clone_size: -
v_call: TRBV13
j_call: TRBJ2-7
cdr3_nt: TGTGCCAGCAGCTTACTCAGGGGGATAAGCCACGAGCAGTACTTC
cdr3_aa: CASSLLRGISHEQYF

d_call: TRBD2
clone_size: -
v_call: TRBV30
j_call: TRBJ2-1
cdr3_nt: TGTGCCTGGAGTTCGCCGGGACTAGCGGGCCCCGGGCAGTTCTTC
cdr3_aa: CAWSSPGLAGPGQFF

d_call: TRBD1
clone_size: once
v_call: TRBV7-2
j_call: TRBJ2-1
cdr3_nt: TGTGCCAGCAGCCCCGGGACAGGGGGGAGCAGGTACAATGAGCAGTTCTTC
cdr3_aa: CASSPGTGGSRYNEQFF

d_call: -
clone_size: -
v_call: TRBV6-5
j_call: TRBJ1-2
cdr3_nt: TGTGCCAGCAGACCGGGATCTAACTATGGCTACACCTTC
cdr3_aa: CASRPGSNYGYTF

d_call: TRBD1
clone_size: once
v_call: TRBV6-6
j_call: TRBJ2-7
cdr3_nt: TGTGCCAGCAGTTACTCGATTTCCGGACAGGGCTACGAGCAGTACTTC
cdr3_aa: CASSYSISGQGYEQYF

d_call: -
clone_size: -
v_call: TRBV5-4
j_call: TRBJ2-1
cdr3_nt: TGTGCCAGCAGCTTGGCCGTGGGGCCTACCTCCTACAATGAGCAGTTCTTC
cdr3_aa: CASSLAVGPTSYNEQFF

d_call: -
clone_size: -
v_call: TRBV30
j_call: TRBJ2-7
cdr3_nt: TGTGCCTGGAAGACGGTGCGGAGGATCGAGCAGTACTTC
cdr3_aa: CAWKTVRRIEQYF

d_call: TRBD1
clone_size: -
v_call: TRBV5-1
j_call: TRBJ2-5
cdr3_nt: TGCGCCAGCTGCCCGACAGGGGCATGGGAGACCCAGTACTTC
cdr3_aa: CASCPTGAWETQYF

d_call: -
clone_size: once
v_call: TRBV5-1
j_call: TRBJ1-6
cdr3_nt: TGCGCCAGCAGCAGGACCGGGAGGGGTTCACCCCTCCACTTT
cdr3_aa: CASSRTGRGSPLHF

d_call: TRBD1
clone_size: -
v_call: TRBV9
j_call: TRBJ1-2
cdr3_nt: TGTGCCAGCAGCGAGGGAACAGGGGGCTATGGCTACACCTTC
cdr3_aa: CASSEGTGGYGYTF

d_call: TRBD1
clone_size: -
v_call: TRBV4-1
j_call: TRBJ2-7
cdr3_nt: TGCGCCAGCAGCCAAGTATGGGGACAGGGGGTTTACGAGCAGTACTTC
cdr3_aa: CASSQVWGQGVYEQYF

d_call: TRBD1
clone_size: -
v_call: TRBV12-3/TRBV12-4
j_call: TRBJ2-7
cdr3_nt: TGTGCCAGCAGCCCGACAGGGGGCTACGAGCAGTACTTC
cdr3_aa: CASSPTGGYEQYF

d_call: TRBD1
clone_size: -
v_call: TRBV7-9
j_call: TRBJ1-4
cdr3_nt: TGTGCCAGCAGCCAACCGGACAGGGTTGGGGTTGAAAAACTGTTTTTT
cdr3_aa: CASSQPDRVGVEKLFF

d_call: -
clone_size: -
v_call: TRBV4-3
j_call: TRBJ2-2
cdr3_nt: TGCGCCAGCAGCCAACGTACCCGACAGTACTTGAACACCGGGGAGCTGTTTTTT
cdr3_aa: CASSQRTRQYLNTGELFF

d_call: -
clone_size: -
v_call: TRBV2
j_call: TRBJ1-3
cdr3_nt: TGTGCCAGCAGTCCAATGGGCACAACTTCCTCTGGAAACACCATATATTTT
cdr3_aa: CASSPMGTTSSGNTIYF

d_call: TRBD2
clone_size: -
v_call: TRBV10-3
j_call: TRBJ2-3
cdr3_nt: TGTGCCATCAGGCGGGAGGGTGACACAGATACGCAGTATTTT
cdr3_aa: CAIRREGDTDTQYF

d_call: -
clone_size: -
v_call: TRBV5-6
j_call: TRBJ1-1
cdr3_nt: TGTGCCAGCAGCTCCCGCCTCCCGGGCACTGAAGCTTTCTTT
cdr3_aa: CASSSRLPGTEAFF

d_call: TRBD1
clone_size: few
v_call: TRBV9
j_call: TRBJ1-1
cdr3_nt: TGTGCCAGCAGCGTGGGACAGGGGACTGAAGCTTTCTTT
cdr3_aa: CASSVGQGTEAFF

d_call: TRBD2
clone_size: -
v_call: TRBV7-9
j_call: TRBJ2-3
cdr3_nt: TGTGCCAGCAGCTACCAGTTAGCGGGAAGCACAGATACGCAGTATTTT
cdr3_aa: CASSYQLAGSTDTQYF

d_call: -
clone_size: -
v_call: TRBV7-9
j_call: TRBJ1-3
cdr3_nt: TGTGCCAGCAGCTTACAGGGGACCTCTGGAAACATCATATATTTT
cdr3_aa: CASSLQGTSGNIIYF

d_call: TRBD1
clone_size: once
v_call: TRBV5-1
j_call: TRBJ2-7
cdr3_nt: TGCGCCAGCAGCGGCCGGGACAGTAGCTCCTACGAGCAGTACTTC
cdr3_aa: CASSGRDSSSYEQYF

d_call: TRBD1
clone_size: -
v_call: TRBV2
j_call: TRBJ1-6
cdr3_nt: TGTGCCAGCAGCGAACAGGGGATGAATTCACCCCTCCACTTT
cdr3_aa: CASSEQGMNSPLHF

d_call: -
clone_size: -
v_call: TRBV28
j_call: TRBJ2-3
cdr3_nt: TGTGCCAGCAGTTACGTTAACGGGGAAGATACGCAGTATTTT
cdr3_aa: CASSYVNGEDTQYF

d_call: -
clone_size: -
v_call: TRBV28
j_call: TRBJ1-4
cdr3_nt: TGTGCCACCGCGACATCGAGTAATGAAAAACTGTTTTTT
cdr3_aa: CATATSSNEKLFF

d_call: -
clone_size: few
v_call: TRBV30
j_call: TRBJ1-1
cdr3_nt: TGTGCCTGGAGGACAGCAGGGAACACTGAAGCTTTCTTT
cdr3_aa: CAWRTAGNTEAFF

d_call: TRBD1
clone_size: -
v_call: TRBV7-9
j_call: TRBJ2-5
cdr3_nt: TGTGCCAGCAGCCCAGGGGGCCGGGAGACCCAGTACTTC
cdr3_aa: CASSPGGRETQYF

d_call: -
clone_size: -
v_call: TRBV19
j_call: TRBJ2-1
cdr3_nt: TGTGCCAGTAATCAGCGGGTGAGCTACAATGAGCAGTTCTTC
cdr3_aa: CASNQRVSYNEQFF

d_call: -
clone_size: -
v_call: TRBV20-1
j_call: TRBJ2-7
cdr3_nt: TGCAGTGCTAGATGGGGCCACGAGCAGTACTTC
cdr3_aa: CSARWGHEQYF

d_call: -
clone_size: -
v_call: TRBV5-4
j_call: TRBJ2-5
cdr3_nt: TGTGCCAGCAGCTTGATGGGGGCGTCGGAGACCCAGTACTTC
cdr3_aa: CASSLMGASETQYF

d_call: -
clone_size: -
v_call: TRBV6-1
j_call: TRBJ2-1
cdr3_nt: TGTGCCAGCAGTGAATTGTACAGGGTGTCCCCTTTACTGTACAATGAGCAGTTCTTC
cdr3_aa: CASSELYRVSPLLYNEQFF

d_call: -
clone_size: -
v_call: TRBV27
j_call: TRBJ2-6
cdr3_nt: TGTGCCACCCGTCCCTCTGGGGCCAACGTCCTGACTTTC
cdr3_aa: CATRPSGANVLTF

d_call: TRBD1
clone_size: -
v_call: TRBV28
j_call: TRBJ2-7
cdr3_nt: TGTGCCAGCAGTTCCCCCGGGACAGGGGGCTTCGAGCAGTACTTC
cdr3_aa: CASSSPGTGGFEQYF

d_call: TRBD1
clone_size: -
v_call: TRBV24-1
j_call: TRBJ2-7
cdr3_nt: TGTGCCACCAGGCCCCCCCCTCGGACAGGGCCGCCCTACGAGCAGTACTTC
cdr3_aa: CATRPPPRTGPPYEQYF

d_call: TRBD2
clone_size: -
v_call: TRBV5-6
j_call: TRBJ2-7
cdr3_nt: TGTGCCAGCAGCCGCGGACTAGCGGGGGCCTACGAGCAGTACTTC
cdr3_aa: CASSRGLAGAYEQYF

d_call: TRBD2
clone_size: -
v_call: TRBV7-3
j_call: TRBJ2-1
cdr3_nt: TGTGCCAGCAGCTTAAAGTCCGGGACTAGCGGAAACGAGCAGTTCTTC
cdr3_aa: CASSLKSGTSGNEQFF

d_call: -
clone_size: -
v_call: TRBV6-2/TRBV6-3
j_call: TRBJ2-1
cdr3_nt: TGTGCCAGCAGTTATCGGAGTAAGGTGGTTGAAGAGCAGTTCTTC
cdr3_aa: CASSYRSKVVEEQFF